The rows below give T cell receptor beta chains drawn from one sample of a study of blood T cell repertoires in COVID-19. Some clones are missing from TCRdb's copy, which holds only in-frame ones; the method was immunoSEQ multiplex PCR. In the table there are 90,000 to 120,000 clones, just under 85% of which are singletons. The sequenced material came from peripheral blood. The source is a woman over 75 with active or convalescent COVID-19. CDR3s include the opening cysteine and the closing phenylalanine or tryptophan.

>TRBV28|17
CASSLLGAGADTDTQYF
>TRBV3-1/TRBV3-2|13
CASSPRSTGELFF
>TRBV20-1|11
CSASSGHEQYF
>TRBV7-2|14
CASSLRQVTTEAFF
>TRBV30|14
CAWSNTFPGWGYTF
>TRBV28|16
CASSPKGARTTYGYTF
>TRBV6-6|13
CASRRGEDTEAFF
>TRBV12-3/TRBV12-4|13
CASSQGTVEKLFF
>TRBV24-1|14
CATSDYSDNQPQHF
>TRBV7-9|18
CASSPRGLAGAAHNEQFF
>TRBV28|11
CASNVEGRAFF
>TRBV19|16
CASSTRQGRSRKGYTF
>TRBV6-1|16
CASSDPKGGVDAEAFF
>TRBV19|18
CASSLSDRIHSGANVLTF
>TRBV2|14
CASSRSGFGETQYF
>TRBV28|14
CASSTGPSANGYTF
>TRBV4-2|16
CASSQDQAGAEETQYF
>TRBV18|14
CASSSTSDRRGYTF
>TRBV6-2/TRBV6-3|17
CASSSFSSRVSSYEQYF
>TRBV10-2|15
CASSLTIPLYNTIYF
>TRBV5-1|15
CASSKSGNSAGELFF
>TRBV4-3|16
CASSPPGASGRHEQFF
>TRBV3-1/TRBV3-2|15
CASSQWGLGNEKLFF
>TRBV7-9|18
CASRQAGVFPHPTYEQYF
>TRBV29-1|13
CSVETDNLMGYTF
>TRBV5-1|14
CASSLLGVEQPQHF
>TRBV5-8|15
CASSPLRGGNQPQHF
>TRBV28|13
CASSQTGVGGYTF
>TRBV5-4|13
CASSSGQGDTIYF
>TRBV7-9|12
CASSSHGETQYF
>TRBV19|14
CASSTTGGNQPQHF
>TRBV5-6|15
CASSFYTVNSYEQYF
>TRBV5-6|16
CASSLVIAGGTGELFF
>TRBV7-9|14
CASSGASGRYEQYF
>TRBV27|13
CASSPGGRQTQYF
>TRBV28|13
CATRWGGLNEQFF
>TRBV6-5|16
CASSYSRQGLNTEAFF
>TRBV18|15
CASSSTALKNTEAFF
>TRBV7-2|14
CASRQVRGQETQYF
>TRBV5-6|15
CASSFNQGGGEKLFF
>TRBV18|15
CASSPPGGANTEAFF
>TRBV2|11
CASSGGKVFGF
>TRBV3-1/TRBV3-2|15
CASSQQQGGDYGYTF
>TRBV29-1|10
CSSDTDTQYF
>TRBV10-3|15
CAISLQEFAGNTIYF
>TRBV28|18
CASSLLAFSGRNTGELFF
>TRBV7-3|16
CASSLMGRGSGTEAFF
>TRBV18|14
CASSPGRRGNEQFF
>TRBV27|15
CASSLISSGNNEQFF
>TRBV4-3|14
CASSQAKGDSGYTF